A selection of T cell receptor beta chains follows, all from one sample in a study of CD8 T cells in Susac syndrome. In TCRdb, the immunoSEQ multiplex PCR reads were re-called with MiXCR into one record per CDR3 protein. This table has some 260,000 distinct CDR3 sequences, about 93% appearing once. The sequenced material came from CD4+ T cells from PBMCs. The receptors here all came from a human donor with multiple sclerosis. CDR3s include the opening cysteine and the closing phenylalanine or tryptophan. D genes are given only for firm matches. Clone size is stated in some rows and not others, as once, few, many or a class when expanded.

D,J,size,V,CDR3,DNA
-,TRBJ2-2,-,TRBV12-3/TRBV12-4,CASSLIRGRPFTGELFF,TGTGCCAGCAGTTTAATCCGGGGGAGGCCATTCACCGGGGAGCTGTTTTTT
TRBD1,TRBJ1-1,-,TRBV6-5,CASSYSGRGQTNTEAFF,TGTGCCAGCAGTTACTCGGGAAGGGGGCAAACGAACACTGAAGCTTTCTTT
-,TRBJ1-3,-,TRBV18,CASSTSRNRGDTIYF,TGTGCCAGCTCAACCTCTCGGAACCGCGGGGACACCATATATTTT
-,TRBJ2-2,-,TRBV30,CACTQGVGELFF,TGTGCCTGTACTCAGGGCGTCGGGGAGCTGTTTTTT
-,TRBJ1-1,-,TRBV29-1,CSGRAIMKNTEAFF,TGCAGCGGCAGGGCCATTATGAAGAACACTGAAGCTTTCTTT
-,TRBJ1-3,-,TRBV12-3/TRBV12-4,CASRETPGNTIYF,TGTGCCAGCAGGGAAACCCCTGGAAACACCATATATTTT
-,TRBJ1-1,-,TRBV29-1,CSVSALDSPGTEAFF,TGCAGCGTGTCTGCCCTCGACAGCCCGGGCACTGAAGCTTTCTTT
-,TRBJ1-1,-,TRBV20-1,CSAHQVRENTEAFF,TGCAGTGCTCACCAGGTGAGGGAGAACACTGAAGCTTTCTTT
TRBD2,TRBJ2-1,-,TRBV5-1,CASSSLGLAQMNNEQFF,TGCGCCAGCAGCTCGCTCGGACTAGCTCAGATGAACAATGAGCAGTTCTTC
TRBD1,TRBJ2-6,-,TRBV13,CASSRRQGSSSGANVLTF,TGTGCCAGCAGCCGGCGACAGGGGTCTTCTTCTGGGGCCAACGTCCTGACTTTC
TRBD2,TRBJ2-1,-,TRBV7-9,CASSRGLASDEQFF,TGTGCCAGCAGCAGGGGACTAGCGTCGGATGAGCAGTTCTTC
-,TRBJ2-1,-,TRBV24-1,CATSVRSGPLNNEQFF,TGTGCCACCAGTGTGAGATCGGGTCCTCTTAATAATGAGCAGTTCTTC
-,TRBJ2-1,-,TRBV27,CASRGRGYNEQFF,TGTGCCAGCAGGGGCCGGGGCTACAATGAGCAGTTCTTC
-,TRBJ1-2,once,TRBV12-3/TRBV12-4,CASTIGVYYGYTF,TGTGCCAGCACCATAGGGGTCTACTATGGCTACACCTTC
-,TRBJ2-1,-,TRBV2,CASSEALPGGEQFF,TGTGCCAGCAGTGAAGCGCTTCCTGGGGGTGAGCAGTTCTTC
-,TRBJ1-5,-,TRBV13,CASSSGQVSNQPQHF,TGTGCCAGCAGTTCCGGCCAGGTTTCTAATCAGCCCCAGCATTTT
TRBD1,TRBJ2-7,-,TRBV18,CASSPLGQGSPYEQYF,TGTGCCAGCTCACCGCTCGGACAGGGGAGTCCCTACGAGCAGTACTTC
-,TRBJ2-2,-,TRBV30,CAWTGASYTGELFF,TGTGCCTGGACTGGGGCTAGTTACACCGGGGAGCTGTTTTTT